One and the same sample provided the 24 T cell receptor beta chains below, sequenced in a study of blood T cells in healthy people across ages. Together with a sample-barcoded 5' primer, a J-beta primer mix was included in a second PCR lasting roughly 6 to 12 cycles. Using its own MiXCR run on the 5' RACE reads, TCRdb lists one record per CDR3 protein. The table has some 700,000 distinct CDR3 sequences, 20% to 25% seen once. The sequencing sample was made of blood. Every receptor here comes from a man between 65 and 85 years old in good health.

The CDR3 bases are TGTGCCAGCCTGGGACTAGCGGGAGGGTCGTACAATGAGCAGTTCTTC. Its protein is CASLGLAGGSYNEQFF. The rearrangement uses TRBV6-1 and TRBJ2-1; 16 bases map to TRBD2. This CDR3 region has 16 residues. J was trimmed by 4 bases and V by 8 bases; bases with no gene match: 5. CDR1 is MNHNS, CDR2 SASEGT, per germline.

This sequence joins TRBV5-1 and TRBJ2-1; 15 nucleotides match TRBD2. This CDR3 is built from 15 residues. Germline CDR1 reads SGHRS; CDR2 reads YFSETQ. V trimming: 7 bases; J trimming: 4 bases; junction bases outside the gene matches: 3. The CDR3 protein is CASGLAGGGYNEQFF. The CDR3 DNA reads TGCGCCAGCGGACTAGCGGGGGGGGGATACAATGAGCAGTTCTTC.

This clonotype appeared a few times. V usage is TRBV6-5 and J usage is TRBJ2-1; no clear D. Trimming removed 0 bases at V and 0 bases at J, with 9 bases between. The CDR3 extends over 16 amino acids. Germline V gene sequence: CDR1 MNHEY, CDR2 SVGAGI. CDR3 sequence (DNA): TGTGCCAGCAGTTACTCGAGTGTCCCCTCCTACAATGAGCAGTTCTTC. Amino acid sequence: CASSYSSVPSYNEQFF.

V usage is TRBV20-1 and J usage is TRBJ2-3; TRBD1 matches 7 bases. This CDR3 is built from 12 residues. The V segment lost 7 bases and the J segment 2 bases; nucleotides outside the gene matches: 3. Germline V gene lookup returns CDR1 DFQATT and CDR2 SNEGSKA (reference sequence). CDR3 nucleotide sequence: TGCAGTGAGGGGACAGCCACAGATACGCAGTATTTT. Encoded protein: CSEGTATDTQYF.

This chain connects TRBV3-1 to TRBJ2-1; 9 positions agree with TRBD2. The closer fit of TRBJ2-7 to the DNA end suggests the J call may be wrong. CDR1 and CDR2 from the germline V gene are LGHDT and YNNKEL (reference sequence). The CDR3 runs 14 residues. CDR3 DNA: TGTGCCAGCAGTCATAGCGGGGGCCAATACGAGCAGTACTTC. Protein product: CASSHSGGQYEQYF.

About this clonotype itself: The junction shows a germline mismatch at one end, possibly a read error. The CDR3 loop reads CASSIAGGIGNEQFF. CDR3 DNA: TGTGCCAGCAGTATAGCGGGAGGGATTGGCAATGAGCAGTTCTTC. The chain is built from TRBV12-3 or TRBV12-4 and TRBJ2-1; the match to TRBD2 covers 11 bases. This CDR3 has 15 residues.

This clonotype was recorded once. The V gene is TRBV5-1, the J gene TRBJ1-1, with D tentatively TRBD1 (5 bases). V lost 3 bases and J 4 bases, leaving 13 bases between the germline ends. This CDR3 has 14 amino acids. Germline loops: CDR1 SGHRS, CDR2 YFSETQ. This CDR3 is CASSSEPGTTEAFF. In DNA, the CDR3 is TGCGCCAGCAGCTCCGAGCCGGGGACCACTGAAGCTTTCTTT. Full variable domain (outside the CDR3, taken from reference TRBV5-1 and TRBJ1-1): KAGVTQTPRYLIKTRGQQVTLSCSPISGHRSVSWYQQTPGQGLQFLFEYFSETQRNKGNFPGRFSGRQFSNSRSEMNVSTLELGDSALYLCASSSEPGTTEAFFGQGTRLTVV.

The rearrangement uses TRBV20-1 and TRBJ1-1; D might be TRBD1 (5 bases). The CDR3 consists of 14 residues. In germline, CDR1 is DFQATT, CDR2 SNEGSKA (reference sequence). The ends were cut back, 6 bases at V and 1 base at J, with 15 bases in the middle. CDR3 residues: CSAQSGTGNTEAFF. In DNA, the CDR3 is TGCAGTGCCCAATCAGGGACTGGGAACACTGAAGCTTTCTTT.

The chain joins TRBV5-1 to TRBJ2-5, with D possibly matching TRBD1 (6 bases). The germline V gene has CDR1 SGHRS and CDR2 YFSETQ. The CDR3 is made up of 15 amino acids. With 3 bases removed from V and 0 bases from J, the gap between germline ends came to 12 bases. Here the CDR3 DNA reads TGCGCCAGCAGCTCCCGGGACATAAACCAAGAGACCCAGTACTTC. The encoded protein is CASSSRDINQETQYF.

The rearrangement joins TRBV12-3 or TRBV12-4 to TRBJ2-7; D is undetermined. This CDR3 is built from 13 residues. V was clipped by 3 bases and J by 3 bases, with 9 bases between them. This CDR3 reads CASSFGSRYEQYF. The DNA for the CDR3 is TGTGCCAGCAGTTTTGGCAGCCGCTACGAGCAGTACTTC.

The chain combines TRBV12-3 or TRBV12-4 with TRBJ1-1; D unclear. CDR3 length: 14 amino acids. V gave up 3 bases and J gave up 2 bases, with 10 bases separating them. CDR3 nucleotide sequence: TGTGCCAGCAGTTTTCTTGTGGGAAACACTGAAGCTTTCTTT. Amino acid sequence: CASSFLVGNTEAFF.

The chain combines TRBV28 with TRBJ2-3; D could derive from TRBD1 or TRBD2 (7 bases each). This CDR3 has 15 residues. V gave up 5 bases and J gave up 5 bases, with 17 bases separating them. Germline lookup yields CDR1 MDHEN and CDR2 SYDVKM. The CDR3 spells CASSETTGRGDTQYF. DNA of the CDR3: TGTGCCAGCAGTGAGACGACAGGGAGGGGAGATACGCAGTATTTT. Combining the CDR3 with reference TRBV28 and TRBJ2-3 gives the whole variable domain DVKVTQSSRYLVKRTGEKVFLECVQDMDHENMFWYRQDPGLGLRLIYFSYDVKMKEKGDIPEGYSVSREKKERFSLILESASTNQTSMYLCASSETTGRGDTQYFGPGTRLTVL.

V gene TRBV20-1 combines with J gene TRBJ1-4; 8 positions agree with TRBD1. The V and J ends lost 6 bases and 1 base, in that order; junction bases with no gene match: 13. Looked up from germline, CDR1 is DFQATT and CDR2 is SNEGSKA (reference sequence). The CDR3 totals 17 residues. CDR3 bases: TGCAGTGCCCCCGGCCGGCCGACAGGGGAAACTAATGAAAAACTGTTTTTT. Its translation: CSAPGRPTGETNEKLFF.

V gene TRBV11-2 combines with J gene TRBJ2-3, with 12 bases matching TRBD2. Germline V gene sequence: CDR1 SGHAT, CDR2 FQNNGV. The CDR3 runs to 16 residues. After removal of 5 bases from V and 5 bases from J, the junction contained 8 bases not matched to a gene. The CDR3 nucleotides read TGTGCCAGCAGCGGGTTACTAGCGGGAGGAAGAGATACGCAGTATTTT. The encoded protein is CASSGLLAGGRDTQYF.

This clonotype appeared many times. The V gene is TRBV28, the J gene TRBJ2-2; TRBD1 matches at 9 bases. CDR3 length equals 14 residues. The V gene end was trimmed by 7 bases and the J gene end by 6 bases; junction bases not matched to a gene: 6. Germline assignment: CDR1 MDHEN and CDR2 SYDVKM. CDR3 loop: CASMDRGSPGELFF. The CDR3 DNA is TGTGCCAGCATGGACAGGGGATCTCCCGGGGAGCTGTTTTTT.

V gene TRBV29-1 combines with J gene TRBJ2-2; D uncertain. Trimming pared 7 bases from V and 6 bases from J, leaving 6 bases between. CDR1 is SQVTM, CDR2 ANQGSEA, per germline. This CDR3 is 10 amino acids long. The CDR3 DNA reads TGCAGCGCCTCCGCCGGGGAGCTGTTTTTT. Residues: CSASAGELFF.

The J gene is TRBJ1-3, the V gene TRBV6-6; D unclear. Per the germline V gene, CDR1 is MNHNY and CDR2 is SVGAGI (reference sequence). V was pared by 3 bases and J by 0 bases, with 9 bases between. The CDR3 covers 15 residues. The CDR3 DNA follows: TGTGCCAGCAGTTATTCCTTCTCCTCTGGAAACACCATATATTTT. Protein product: CASSYSFSSGNTIYF.

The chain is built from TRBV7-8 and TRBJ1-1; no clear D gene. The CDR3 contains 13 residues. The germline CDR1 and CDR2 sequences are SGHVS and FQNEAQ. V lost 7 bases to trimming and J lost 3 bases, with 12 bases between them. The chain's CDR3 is CASTSNRDTEAFF. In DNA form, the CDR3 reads TGTGCCAGCACCTCGAACAGAGACACTGAAGCTTTCTTT. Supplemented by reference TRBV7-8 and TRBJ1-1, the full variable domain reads GAGVSQSPRYKVAKRGQDVALRCDPISGHVSLFWYQQALGQGPEFLTYFQNEAQLDKSGLPSDRFFAERPEGSVSTLKIQRTQQEDSAVYLCASTSNRDTEAFFGQGTRLTVV.

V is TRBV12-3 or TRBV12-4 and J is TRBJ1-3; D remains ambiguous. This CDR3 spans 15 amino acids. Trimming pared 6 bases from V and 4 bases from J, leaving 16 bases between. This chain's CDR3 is CASRKSSGRGNTIYF. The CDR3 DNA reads TGTGCCAGCAGAAAATCCAGTGGGCGCGGAAACACCATATATTTT.

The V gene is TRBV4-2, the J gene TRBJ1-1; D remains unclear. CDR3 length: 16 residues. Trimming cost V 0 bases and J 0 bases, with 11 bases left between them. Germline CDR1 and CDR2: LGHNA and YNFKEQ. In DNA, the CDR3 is TGTGCCAGCAGCCAAGATTTAGGAGGGATGAACACTGAAGCTTTCTTT. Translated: CASSQDLGGMNTEAFF.

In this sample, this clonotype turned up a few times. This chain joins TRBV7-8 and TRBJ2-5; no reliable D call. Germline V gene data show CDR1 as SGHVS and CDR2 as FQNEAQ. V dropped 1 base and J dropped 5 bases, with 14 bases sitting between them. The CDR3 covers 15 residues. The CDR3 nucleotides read TGTGCCAGCAGCTTAGGGGGAAAACTTCGGGAGACCCAGTACTTC. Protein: CASSLGGKLRETQYF.

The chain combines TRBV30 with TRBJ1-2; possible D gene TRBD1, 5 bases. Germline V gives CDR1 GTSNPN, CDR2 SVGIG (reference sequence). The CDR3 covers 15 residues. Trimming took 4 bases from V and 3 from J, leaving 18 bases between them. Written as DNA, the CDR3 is TGTGCCTGGACTGTGGGGCCCCAACCGTACTATGGCTACACCTTC. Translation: CAWTVGPQPYYGYTF. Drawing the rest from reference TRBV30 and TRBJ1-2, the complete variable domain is SQTIHQWPATLVQPVGSPLSLECTVEGTSNPNLYWYRQAAGRGLQLLFYSVGIGQISSEVPQNLSASRPQDRQFILSSKKLLLSDSGFYLCAWTVGPQPYYGYTFGSGTRLTVV.

The CDR3 DNA reads TGTGCCAGCAGCCGAGGGGACAGAAACACTGAAGCTTTCTTT. This gives the protein CASSRGDRNTEAFF. J is TRBJ1-1 and V is TRBV3-1, with 7 bases fitting TRBD1. Germline values: CDR1 LGHDT, CDR2 YNNKEL (reference sequence). V was pared by 4 bases and J by 2 bases, with 4 bases of the junction left unmatched. The CDR3 length is 14 residues.

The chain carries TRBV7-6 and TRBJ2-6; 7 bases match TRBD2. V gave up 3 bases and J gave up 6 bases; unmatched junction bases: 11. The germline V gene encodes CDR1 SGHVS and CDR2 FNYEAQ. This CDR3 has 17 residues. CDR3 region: CASSFSRGSSPANVLTF. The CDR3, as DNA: TGTGCCAGCAGCTTTTCGCGGGGGTCCTCCCCGGCCAACGTCCTGACTTTC.